This is a list of T cell receptor beta chains from one sample in a study of beta chain features in type 1 diabetes. Generated by immunoSEQ multiplex PCR, the TCRdb table keeps only in-frame clones and is missing some. Among 250,000 to 300,000 clones listed, under 8.5% were seen once. Specimen: central memory CD4+ T cells from blood. These receptors were collected from a young woman in good health. CDR3s include the opening cysteine and the closing phenylalanine or tryptophan. The order of the fields is D gene, V gene, CDR3 protein. A D gene is named only where the DNA matches it firmly.

NA TRBV5-1 CASSSRGPGETQYF
NA TRBV7-9 CASSSRGESLRGYTF
TRBD2 TRBV6-6 CASIRTSGAYEQYF
NA TRBV7-3 CASSLSANYGYTF
TRBD2 TRBV12-5 CASGLGTSGALGETQYF
TRBD1 TRBV5-4 CASGRRDRNSPLHF
NA TRBV4-1 CASSQVLEGAFRSGYTF
NA TRBV7-9 CASRLPDHEKLFF
NA TRBV29-1 CSVEDEGNQPQHF
TRBD1 TRBV5-1 CASSSGTGANYGYTF
NA TRBV7-2 CAGKRLSTDTQYF
NA TRBV27 CASSQSQTGNQPQHF
TRBD2 TRBV13 CASNLASGRGSSYEQYF
NA TRBV5-6 CASSLYPGTSGANVLTF
TRBD1 TRBV29-1 CSVGGTGKYTQQYF
NA TRBV14 CASSQDRRQGSREQYF
NA TRBV10-3 CAISGFGGGTEAFF
NA TRBV4-3 CASSRDGMGTDTQYF
NA TRBV7-9 CASSSLMGTEAFF
NA TRBV5-8 CASSPDGVVAAETQYF
NA TRBV7-9 CASSLRGNYGYTF
NA TRBV5-4 CASSLATDNYGYTF
NA TRBV10-2 CASRGLGGSSYEQYF
TRBD2 TRBV7-2 CASSYLGGTRETQYF
NA TRBV7-9 CASSFQLTTAIYPQYF
TRBD2 TRBV11-1 CASSLSTSGRRNEQFF
NA TRBV7-2 CASSLKRNQPQHF
TRBD2 TRBV2 CASVAGGTQYF
NA TRBV9 CASSVGAGTMGSYGYTF
NA TRBV6-5 CASRVKAGPNSPLHF
NA TRBV21-1 CASPRAVRPYEQYF
TRBD1 TRBV29-1 CSVLDGTGGQPQHF
TRBD1 TRBV5-6 CASSFSPQGSGTQYF
NA TRBV5-1 CASSLHPGNAEAFF
TRBD1 TRBV6-5 CASSYSTGTGQFF
TRBD1 TRBV19 CASSRGQGGYYEQYF
NA TRBV5-1 CASSLQGDGYGYTF
NA TRBV7-9 CASSFADPNIQYF
NA TRBV19 CASSIKELTDTQYF
NA TRBV4-1 CASSQERSQMNTEAFF
NA TRBV18 CASSPSATGQETQYF
TRBD2 TRBV25-1 CASRAPGGGAIGELFF
NA TRBV18 CASSPMVAANTEAFF
NA TRBV27 CASSLSRGGDTQYF
TRBD2 TRBV6-6 CASTLGGGTDTQYF
NA TRBV7-8 CASSLARGEQETQYF
NA TRBV7-2 CASSLVAGRTDTQYF
NA TRBV30 CAWSGSRKGNTEAFF
TRBD1 TRBV5-6 CASSRTGGTLPTQYF
TRBD1 TRBV9 CASSLGTGGPVLSYEQYF
TRBD1 TRBV28 CASPPPTGRATEAFF
NA TRBV5-4 CASSQVSREETQYF
NA TRBV15 CATSRDTLGYEQYF
NA TRBV28 CASSSGREGNEKLFF
NA TRBV5-1 CASRQGLNTEAFF
TRBD1 TRBV5-4 CASSRTRDRDTEAFF
NA TRBV18 CASSRGNEKLFF